What follows is one T cell receptor beta chain and its context. What it binds is unknown. Uncontrolled infection, other autoimmune disease, pregnancy or lactation led to exclusion. PBMCs were derived from about 9.1 ml fresh peripheral blood. This entry belongs to a study of T cells in Graves' hyperthyroidism and ophthalmopathy. Looking at the study overall: Peripheral blood was secured at the point of initial diagnosis, before any treatment. Broader study findings: Blood also contained most expanded thyroid clonotypes above 0.001.

Trimming stripped 5 bases from V and 4 bases from J, with 14 bases between. Germline assignment: CDR1 MDHEN and CDR2 SYDVKM. This CDR3 spans 14 amino acids. Using RNA transcripts as the source, TCR beta CDR3 regions were amplified. The HTBI set primed first-round TCR CDR3 RT-PCR. TCRdb processed the multiplex PCR reads anew with MiXCR; each CDR3 protein has one entry. The table has over 200,000 distinct CDR3 sequences, 17% seen once. The TCR comes from a man in his fifties with Graves' hyperthyroidism. The chain carries TRBV28 and TRBJ1-1, with D maybe TRBD1 (6 bases). The source material was blood. CDR3 region: CASSPDRLSTEAFF. The CDR3 DNA reads as TGTGCCAGCAGTCCGGACAGACTGAGCACTGAAGCTTTCTTT.